The 9 T cell receptor beta chains below were found in one sample sequenced in a study of blood T cells in healthy people across ages. The use of a sample-barcoded 5' primer and a J-beta primer mix characterized a second PCR of about 7 to 12 cycles. TCRdb fed the 5' RACE reads into MiXCR, producing one record per CDR3 protein. The sample carries hundreds of thousands of distinct CDR3 sequences, roughly 49% recorded once. The specimen sequenced was blood. These receptors were obtained from a woman aged 55-70 years in good health.

This clonotype was counted only a few times. The chain combines TRBV7-9 with TRBJ2-4; D may be TRBD1 (7 bases). The CDR3 is 12 residues long. Trimming pared 1 base from V and 14 bases from J, leaving 12 bases between. The V gene's germline CDR1 is SEHNR and CDR2 FQNEAQ (reference sequence). CDR3 protein: CASSLGQGGEYF. DNA of the CDR3: TGTGCCAGCAGCTTAGGACAGGGAGGAGAGTACTTC. Full variable domain (missing parts from reference TRBV7-9 and TRBJ2-4): DTGVSQNPRHKITKRGQNVTFRCDPISEHNRLYWYRQTLGQGPEFLTYFQNEAQLEKSRLLSDRFSAERPKGSFSTLEIQRTEQGDSAMYLCASSLGQGGEYFGAGTRLSVL.

This clonotype was observed a few times. The chain uses TRBV30 and TRBJ2-5; the match to TRBD1 covers 8 bases. From germline, CDR1 is GTSNPN and CDR2 SVGIG (reference sequence). V lost 4 bases to trimming and J lost 5 bases; unmatched junction nucleotides: 6. The CDR3 loop spans 13 amino acids. CDR3 sequence: CAWTRTGLETQYF. In nucleotides, the CDR3 is TGTGCCTGGACAAGGACAGGGCTTGAGACCCAGTACTTC.

The CDR3 DNA follows: TGCAGTGCTAGAGATCGTTTTGGGGGAGTCTACGAGCAGTACTTC. Residues: CSARDRFGGVYEQYF. The V call is TRBV20-1, the J call TRBJ2-7; D may match TRBD1 or TRBD2 (5 bases each). Germline V lookup: CDR1 DFQATT, CDR2 SNEGSKA (reference sequence). Trimming took 0 bases from V and 3 from J, leaving 15 bases between them. The CDR3 is made up of 15 amino acids.

This clonotype was seen more than once but under ten times. V usage is TRBV20-1 and J usage is TRBJ2-7; D is possibly TRBD2 (6 bases). The V end lost 1 base, the J end lost 3 bases, and 10 bases lay between the germline ends. Per the germline V gene, CDR1 is DFQATT and CDR2 is SNEGSKA (reference sequence). This CDR3 is built from 13 residues. CDR3 loop: CSARVTSLYEQYF. The CDR3 nucleotides are TGCAGTGCTAGAGTTACTAGCCTCTACGAGCAGTACTTC.

This clonotype occurred a few times. This may be a read error: a much more frequent sequence differs by one nucleotide. Here the CDR3 DNA reads TGTGCCAGCAGCTTCGCGAACACTGAAGCTTTCTTT. The encoded protein is CASSFANTEAFF. The rearrangement links TRBV11-3 to TRBJ1-1; D is ambiguous. Per the germline V gene, CDR1 is SGHNT and CDR2 is YENEEA. The V end lost 3 bases, the J end lost 1 base, and 3 bases lay between the germline ends. The CDR3 has 12 residues.

J is TRBJ2-5 and V is TRBV28; D gene ambiguous. Per germline, CDR1 MDHEN and CDR2 SYDVKM. The CDR3 consists of 17 residues. Trimming removed 7 bases from V and 2 bases from J, with 23 bases in between. The CDR3 DNA reads TGTGCCAGCAACGGCCCCACCACTACGGTGGCACAAGAGACCCAGTACTTC. The encoded protein is CASNGPTTTVAQETQYF.

The chain links TRBV5-1 to TRBJ2-6; D is unclear. CDR3 length equals 14 residues. V was clipped by 1 base and J by 2 bases, with 4 bases between them. Germline-derived CDR1 and CDR2 are SGHRS and YFSETQ. DNA of the CDR3: TGCGCCAGCAGCTTGAGCCCTGGGGCCAACGTCCTGACTTTC. Translated: CASSLSPGANVLTF. Variable domain in full (rest from reference TRBV5-1 and TRBJ2-6): KAGVTQTPRYLIKTRGQQVTLSCSPISGHRSVSWYQQTPGQGLQFLFEYFSETQRNKGNFPGRFSGRQFSNSRSEMNVSTLELGDSALYLCASSLSPGANVLTFGAGSRLTVL.

The chain couples TRBV2 to TRBJ2-3; D unresolved. CDR1 is SNHLY, CDR2 FYNNEI, per germline. V lost 3 bases to trimming and J lost 1 base, with 11 bases between them. This CDR3 comprises 15 residues. CDR3 sequence: CASSEALLGTDTQYF. The CDR3 DNA follows: TGTGCCAGCAGTGAGGCTCTCCTGGGCACAGATACGCAGTATTTT.

V is TRBV24-1 and J is TRBJ2-1; TRBD2 agrees at 7 bases. V trimming: 9 bases; J trimming: 7 bases; junction bases outside the gene matches: 11. This CDR3 is built from 14 residues. Germline CDR1 reads KGHDR; CDR2 reads SFDVKD. The CDR3 region has the DNA TGTGCCACCTCCCTGAGGGGAGGGCCTAATGAGCAGTTCTTC. Protein product: CATSLRGGPNEQFF.